Shown below are 27 T cell receptor beta chains from a single sample sequenced in a study of blood T cell repertoires in COVID-19. Here immunoSEQ multiplex PCR was the method, and the copy in TCRdb shows in-frame clones only, minus some. The table includes fewer than 250,000 clones, approximately 80% detected once. The sequencing input was peripheral blood. Receptor source: a man in his thirties or forties with active or convalescent COVID-19.

The chain recombines TRBV5-4 with TRBJ2-3; D might be TRBD1 (5 bases). This CDR3 is built from 14 residues. Between the trimmed V and J ends, which lost 1 base and 5 bases, there was a span of 11 bases. CDR1 SGHNT and CDR2 YYREEE come from the germline V gene (reference sequence). The CDR3 loop reads CASSLSGSVDTQYF. In nucleotides, the CDR3 is TGTGCCAGCAGCTTGTCAGGGTCGGTAGATACGCAGTATTTT.

V gene TRBV7-2 combines with J gene TRBJ2-7; 7 nucleotides align to TRBD2. V shed 5 bases, J shed 4 bases, and the junction held 5 bases outside the gene matches. This CDR3 is 13 amino acids long. Looked up from germline, CDR1 is SGHTA and CDR2 is FQGNSA. CDR3 sequence: CASSPAAGYEQYF. As DNA, the CDR3 is TGTGCCAGCAGCCCCGCAGCGGGGTACGAGCAGTACTTC.

This chain uses TRBV6-2 or TRBV6-3 with TRBJ1-5; 7 positions agree with TRBD1. In germline, CDR1 is MNHEY, CDR2 SVGEGT. CDR3 length: 15 amino acids. V was pared by 0 bases and J by 3 bases, with 2 bases of the junction left unmatched. CDR3 region: CASSYSGTVNQPQHF. For the CDR3, the DNA is TGTGCCAGCAGTTACTCCGGGACAGTCAATCAGCCCCAGCATTTT.

The chain recombines TRBV11-2 with TRBJ2-7; D ambiguous. Trimming shortened V by 0 bases and J by 3 bases, and 15 bases separated the two germline ends. In germline, CDR1 is SGHAT, CDR2 FQNNGV. CDR3 size: 16 residues. DNA for the CDR3: TGTGCCAGCAGCTTAGATAGGAGTAGTACGGGCTACGAGCAGTACTTC. It specifies CASSLDRSSTGYEQYF. Filled out from reference TRBV11-2 and TRBJ2-7, the complete variable domain reads EAGVAQSPRYKIIEKRQSVAFWCNPISGHATLYWYQQILGQGPKLLIQFQNNGVVDDSQLPKDRFSAERLKGVDSTLKIQPAKLEDSAVYLCASSLDRSSTGYEQYFGPGTRLTVT.

This clone was counted a single time. The rearrangement links TRBV7-9 to TRBJ2-5; 7 bases are a match to TRBD1. CDR3 length: 15 amino acids. V shed 1 base and J 7 bases; nucleotides not matched to a gene: 9. Germline CDR1 is SEHNR and CDR2 is FQNEAQ (reference sequence). CDR3 DNA: TGTGCCAGCAGCTTAGAGGGGGCCCGGGGCCTGACCCAGTACTTC. Encoded protein: CASSLEGARGLTQYF.

This clone was counted a single time. The DNA of the CDR3 is TGTGCCAGCAGGAAACAGGGGAAGGAGGATGGCTACACCTTC. Protein: CASRKQGKEDGYTF. V and J are TRBV6-5 and TRBJ1-2, with 7 nucleotides matching TRBD1. The CDR3 contains 14 residues. V lost 6 bases, J lost 6 bases, and 10 bases stayed unmatched. Germline CDR1 and CDR2: MNHEY and SVGAGI.

The V gene is TRBV9, the J gene TRBJ1-3; D might be TRBD1 (6 bases). The germline V gene encodes CDR1 SGDLS and CDR2 YYNGEE. V lost 3 bases, J lost 0 bases, and 16 bases lay in between. This CDR3 is built from 17 residues. The CDR3: CASSGRDTAYSGNTIYF. The CDR3 DNA follows: TGTGCCAGCAGCGGCCGGGACACAGCCTACTCTGGAAACACCATATATTTT.

V usage is TRBV5-4 and J usage is TRBJ2-5; 10 nucleotides line up with TRBD2. The J segment lost 2 bases and the V segment lost 5 bases, leaving 15 bases of the junction unmatched. Germline V CDR1 and CDR2: SGHNT, YYREEE (reference sequence). This CDR3 spans 18 amino acids. The CDR3 region is CASRPLGGAGGHQETQYF. The CDR3 region has the DNA TGTGCCAGCAGACCCCTCGGGGGAGCGGGGGGGCATCAAGAGACCCAGTACTTC.

The CDR3 DNA sequence: TGTGCCAGCAGTTACTCGTGGGGCTTACGGGCTTTCTTT. Its protein product is CASSYSWGLRAFF. This chain links TRBV6-5 with TRBJ1-1; tentative D call: TRBD1 (5 bases). V was cut by 0 bases and J by 11 bases, with 13 bases left in between. The CDR3 consists of 13 residues. Germline lookup yields CDR1 MNHEY and CDR2 SVGAGI.

V and J are TRBV29-1 and TRBJ1-1, with a possible D match to TRBD1 (5 bases). In germline, CDR1 is SQVTM, CDR2 ANQGSEA. Trimming stripped 4 bases from V and 0 bases from J, with 9 bases between. This CDR3 has 13 residues. CDR3 DNA sequence: TGCAGCGTTGCAGGGAACTTGAACACTGAAGCTTTCTTT. Its translation: CSVAGNLNTEAFF.

The V gene is TRBV10-1, the J gene TRBJ1-2, with a weak D call TRBD1 (6 bases). There are 13 residues in the CDR3. Germline CDR1 and CDR2: WNHNN and SYGVQD (reference sequence). Trimming stripped 7 bases from V and 5 bases from J, with 14 bases between. The CDR3 sequence: CASTAPGDYGYTF. The CDR3 region has the DNA TGCGCCAGCACCGCCCCAGGGGATTATGGCTACACCTTC.

CDR3 bases: TGTGCTACCTTCCGTGAACCCTTCAAACAGATAATGTATGGCTACACCTTC. Translation: CATFREPFKQIMYGYTF. The chain is built from TRBV28 and TRBJ1-2; D remains unclear. The CDR3 is made up of 17 amino acids. Germline values: CDR1 MDHEN, CDR2 SYDVKM.

This chain connects TRBV9 to TRBJ2-3; 8 bases line up with TRBD2. The CDR3 spans 15 residues. The ends lost 5 bases at V and 4 bases at J; junction bases unmatched: 9. The germline gives CDR1 SGDLS, CDR2 YYNGEE. This CDR3 reads CASSPSGAGADTQYF. CDR3 bases: TGTGCCAGCAGTCCTAGCGGAGCGGGGGCAGATACGCAGTATTTT.

The chain joins TRBV2 to TRBJ2-4; 11 bases match TRBD2. This CDR3 spans 16 amino acids. Germline loops: CDR1 SNHLY, CDR2 FYNNEI. Losses at the gene ends were 4 bases for V and 7 bases for J; bases not matched to a gene: 9. CDR3 region: CASSVLAGARGNIQYF. Written as DNA, the CDR3 is TGTGCCAGCAGTGTACTAGCGGGAGCCAGGGGGAACATTCAGTACTTC.

The chain links TRBV5-8 to TRBJ2-7, with D tentatively TRBD1 (5 bases). V gave up 5 bases and J gave up 3 bases, with 15 bases separating them. The CDR3 is 14 residues long. CDR1 is SGHTS, CDR2 YDEGEE, per germline. The CDR3 region is CASRPMTEYYEQYF. CDR3 sequence (DNA): TGTGCCAGCAGACCAATGACAGAATACTACGAGCAGTACTTC. Together with reference TRBV5-8 and TRBJ2-7, the CDR3 gives the full variable domain: EAGVTQSPTHLIKTRGQQATLRCSPISGHTSVYWYQQALGLGLQFLLWYDEGEERNRGNFPPRFSGRQFPNYSSELNVNALELEDSALYLCASRPMTEYYEQYFGPGTRLTVT.

The chain couples TRBV9 to TRBJ2-1; TRBD1 aligns across 9 bases. V gave up 0 bases and J gave up 8 bases; unmatched junction bases: 9. CDR1 SGDLS and CDR2 YYNGEE come from the germline V gene. This CDR3 comprises 16 residues. The CDR3 bases are TGTGCCAGCAGCGTAGCCCGGGACAGGGTGGAACATGAGCAGTTCTTC. Its translation is CASSVARDRVEHEQFF.

This clone was counted only a few times. The V and J genes are TRBV5-1 and TRBJ2-7; D uncertain. This CDR3 is 14 amino acids long. V dropped 4 bases and J dropped 0 bases, with 11 bases sitting between them. Germline V gene data show CDR1 as SGHRS and CDR2 as YFSETQ. CDR3 in DNA: TGCGCCAGCAGCATCTACAGAAGCTCCTACGAGCAGTACTTC. Protein product: CASSIYRSSYEQYF.

The chain has TRBV28 and TRBJ2-7; perhaps TRBD2 as D (6 bases). Deletions cut 5 bases from V and 9 bases from J, with 11 bases between. This CDR3 is built from 11 residues. From germline, CDR1 is MDHEN and CDR2 SYDVKM. CDR3 region: CASSAGPMQYF. The DNA for the CDR3 is TGTGCCAGCAGTGCGGGACCTATGCAGTACTTC. The entire variable domain, with the rest obtained from reference TRBV28 and TRBJ2-7, is as follows: DVKVTQSSRYLVKRTGEKVFLECVQDMDHENMFWYRQDPGLGLRLIYFSYDVKMKEKGDIPEGYSVSREKKERFSLILESASTNQTSMYLCASSAGPMQYFGPGTRLTVT.

The gene calls are TRBV5-1 and TRBJ2-3, with 14 bases aligning to TRBD2. Per germline, CDR1 SGHRS and CDR2 YFSETQ. This CDR3 region has 16 residues. Trimming at V came to 4 bases and at J to 4 bases, leaving 5 bases not matched to a gene. The CDR3 loop reads CASSLRLAGGSDTQYF. CDR3 coding DNA: TGCGCCAGCAGCCTTCGACTAGCGGGAGGGTCAGATACGCAGTATTTT.

This chain uses TRBV7-8 with TRBJ2-1; 8 bases map to TRBD2. CDR3 length equals 18 residues. V lost 3 bases to trimming and J lost 9 bases; unmatched junction nucleotides: 19. CDR1 and CDR2 from the germline V gene are SGHVS and FQNEAQ. CDR3 sequence reads: CASSFNLRGGPSNVEQFF. The DNA for the CDR3 is TGTGCCAGCAGCTTCAACCTCCGGGGGGGTCCTAGCAACGTTGAGCAGTTCTTC. The full variable domain, completed using reference TRBV7-8 and TRBJ2-1, is GAGVSQSPRYKVAKRGQDVALRCDPISGHVSLFWYQQALGQGPEFLTYFQNEAQLDKSGLPSDRFFAERPEGSVSTLKIQRTQQEDSAVYLCASSFNLRGGPSNVEQFFGPGTRLTVL.

The chain's CDR3 is CASSAGTGMGEQYF. The CDR3 region has the DNA TGCGCCAGCAGCGCCGGGACAGGGATGGGTGAGCAGTACTTC. The V gene is TRBV5-1, the J gene TRBJ2-7, with 9 bases identical to TRBD1. The V gene end was trimmed by 4 bases and the J gene end by 7 bases; junction bases not matched to a gene: 9. Germline V gives CDR1 SGHRS, CDR2 YFSETQ. This CDR3 has 14 amino acids.

The chain employs TRBV6-2 or TRBV6-3 and TRBJ2-1; TRBD2 might be the D (5 bases). This CDR3 has 14 amino acids. The V and J ends lost 2 bases and 4 bases respectively, with 9 bases between them. Germline V gives CDR1 MNHEY, CDR2 SVGEGT. The CDR3 spells CASSYAGRYNEQFF. The CDR3 DNA is TGTGCCAGCAGTTACGCGGGTCGATACAATGAGCAGTTCTTC.

The table lists this clone with a count of one. V and J are TRBV5-6 and TRBJ1-2; D not certain. The CDR3 is made up of 12 amino acids. Germline CDR1 SGHDT, CDR2 YYEEEE. With 0 bases removed from V and 5 bases from J, the gap between germline ends came to 5 bases. CDR3 region: CASSLGGYGYTF. The CDR3 nucleotides read TGTGCCAGCAGCTTGGGCGGTTATGGCTACACCTTC.

The rearrangement joins TRBV6-5 to TRBJ2-7, with 8 bases fitting TRBD1. This CDR3 contains 11 residues. CDR1 and CDR2 from the germline V gene are MNHEY and SVGAGI. V lost 7 bases and J lost 7; bases outside the gene matches: 3. The CDR3 coding sequence is TGTGCCAGCAAGACAGGGGCTGAGCAGTACTTC. Translation gives CASKTGAEQYF.

The chain has TRBV3-1 (or the pseudogene TRBV3-2) and TRBJ2-2; no clear D. This CDR3 is built from 16 residues. Looked up from germline, CDR1 is LGHDT and CDR2 is YNNKEL (reference sequence). The V and J ends lost 2 bases and 4 bases respectively, with 14 bases between them. CDR3 DNA sequence: TGTGCCAGCAGCCAACGTTTCACAGCCGTCACCGGGGAGCTGTTTTTT. Amino acid sequence: CASSQRFTAVTGELFF.

This chain uses TRBV11-2 with TRBJ2-3; 7 bases line up with TRBD2. Germline V gene data show CDR1 as SGHAT and CDR2 as FQNNGV. V dropped 1 base and J dropped 2; count of bases not matched to a gene: 6. CDR3 length equals 16 residues. The CDR3 DNA sequence: TGTGCCAGCAGCTTAGTCGGGGGGTCCCCCACAGATACGCAGTATTTT. This codes for CASSLVGGSPTDTQYF.

This chain links TRBV5-1 with TRBJ1-1, with TRBD1 matching over 11 bases. After removal of 4 bases from V and 4 bases from J, the junction contained 6 bases not matched to a gene. The length of the CDR3 is 15 residues. Germline V gene data show CDR1 as SGHRS and CDR2 as YFSETQ. This CDR3 reads CASSLGTGGSTEAFF. CDR3 nucleotide sequence: TGCGCCAGCAGCCTAGGGACAGGGGGAAGCACTGAAGCTTTCTTT.